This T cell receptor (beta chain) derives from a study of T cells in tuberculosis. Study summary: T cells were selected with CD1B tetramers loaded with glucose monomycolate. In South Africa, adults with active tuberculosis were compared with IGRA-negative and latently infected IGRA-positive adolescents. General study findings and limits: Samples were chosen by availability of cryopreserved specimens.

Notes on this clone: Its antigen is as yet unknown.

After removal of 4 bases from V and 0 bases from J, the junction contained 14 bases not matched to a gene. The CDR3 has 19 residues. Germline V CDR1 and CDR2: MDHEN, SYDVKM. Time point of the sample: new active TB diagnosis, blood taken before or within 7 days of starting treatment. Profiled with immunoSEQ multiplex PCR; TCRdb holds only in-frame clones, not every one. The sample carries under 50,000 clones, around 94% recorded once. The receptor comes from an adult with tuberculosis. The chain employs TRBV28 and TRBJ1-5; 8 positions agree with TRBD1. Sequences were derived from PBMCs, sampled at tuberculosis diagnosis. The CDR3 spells CASSSFRQGRRYSNQPQHF. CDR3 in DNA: TGTGCCAGCAGTTCTTTCAGACAGGGGAGGAGGTATAGCAATCAGCCCCAGCATTTT.